This T cell receptor beta chain derives from a study of a mutant IDH1 vaccine in newly diagnosed glioma. The wider study: Patients received eight vaccinations in weeks 1, 3, 5, 7, 11, 15, 19, 23. Former treatment meant radiotherapy, temozolomide, or both; the majority had gotten both. Investigators started vaccination 4-6 weeks after radiotherapy alone, or with temozolomide cycles.

This clone came up once. The antigen is undetermined. This table comes from immunoSEQ multiplex PCR, and its TCRdb copy is limited to in-frame clones, with some not included. The sample carries about 58,000 clones, about 86% recorded once. The sample's time point: week 5, during vaccination. Doses comprised 300 ug of mutant IDH1 20-mer peptide each, plus topical imiquimod. Newly diagnosed WHO grade 3 or 4 IDH1-mutant, ATRX-lost astrocytomas were identified in the donors. The clonotype originates from a woman aged 45-65 years with glioma. Here the sequenced sample was PBMCs, taken from a glioma patient whose treatment included an IDH1 peptide vaccine.

The CDR3 DNA sequence: TGTGCCAGCAGTCCAACAGGGGCTCGGGGCTACACCTTC. It specifies CASSPTGARGYTF. J is TRBJ1-2 and V is TRBV25-1, with TRBD1 identical over 7 bases. This CDR3 has 13 residues. Germline loops: CDR1 MGHDK, CDR2 SYGVNS. V lost 5 bases and J lost 8; bases outside the gene matches: 8.